These 10 T cell receptor beta chains were all obtained from the same sample, sequenced in a study of shared clonotypes between healthy human individuals. The data were produced by immunoSEQ multiplex PCR, yet TCRdb's version contains in-frame clones alone and is incomplete. Of 2 million to 2.5 million clones listed, approximately 94% are singletons. The sequenced sample was naive CD4+ T cells sorted from blood. The subset here: CD45RA+ positively selected. Receptor source: a man between 18 and 35 years old in good health.

This clone was seen once. The chain uses TRBV18 and TRBJ1-5; the D is unclear. CDR1 is KGHSH, CDR2 LQKENI, per germline. This CDR3 contains 13 residues. V was pared by 2 bases and J by 7 bases, with 9 bases between. The CDR3 here is CASSPEGKQPQHF. DNA of the CDR3: TGTGCCAGCTCACCAGAGGGTAAACAGCCCCAGCATTTT.

With respect to this clone: This specimen includes other DNA sequences encoding the same CDR3. V is TRBV6-5 and J is TRBJ2-1, with a weak D call TRBD2 (6 bases). Germline V gene lookup returns CDR1 MNHEY and CDR2 SVGAGI. This CDR3 is built from 14 residues. Trimming pared 6 bases from V and 2 bases from J, leaving 11 bases between. The CDR3: CASSPGLAYNEQFF. The CDR3 DNA follows: TGTGCCAGCAGCCCGGGACTTGCCTACAATGAGCAGTTCTTC.

This chain links TRBV28 with TRBJ2-1, with 10 bases lining up with TRBD1. CDR1 is MDHEN, CDR2 SYDVKM, per germline. This CDR3 is built from 15 residues. Unmatched junction bases numbered 8, after V lost 3 bases and J lost 9 bases. CDR3 protein: CASSLSGQGRPEQFF. In nucleotides, the CDR3 is TGTGCCAGCAGTTTGTCGGGACAGGGGCGGCCTGAGCAGTTCTTC.

The CDR3 nucleotides are TGTGCCAGCTCACCACGGAGTTTCTTTACGGATTCACCCCTCCACTTT. The encoded protein is CASSPRSFFTDSPLHF. The genes are TRBV18 and TRBJ1-6; D not certain. The CDR3 covers 16 residues. The germline V and J ends were trimmed by 1 base and 8 bases, with 15 bases remaining between them. Germline values: CDR1 KGHSH, CDR2 LQKENI.

This chain uses TRBV12-2 with TRBJ2-7; TRBD1, as called in the table, went unchecked against the DNA. TRBV12-2 is a pseudogene locus. The CDR3 is 16 amino acids. The CDR3, as DNA: TGTGCAAGTCGCCAGATTAGAGGACAGGAGGACTACGAGCAGTACTTC. It codes for CASRQIRGQEDYEQYF.

The V call is TRBV28, the J call TRBJ1-2; 8 bases fit TRBD1. Germline trimming cut 5 bases from V and 4 bases from J; bases unmatched to any gene: 9. The CDR3 spans 15 residues. Germline V gene lookup returns CDR1 MDHEN and CDR2 SYDVKM. This chain's CDR3 is CASSTPDRGAYGYTF. The DNA for the CDR3 is TGTGCCAGCAGTACCCCCGACAGGGGCGCCTATGGCTACACCTTC.

The V and J genes are TRBV30 and TRBJ2-1, with TRBD2 matching over 8 bases. J gave up 6 bases and V 4 bases, and 11 bases lay outside the gene matches. This CDR3 spans 15 amino acids. Per germline, CDR1 GTSNPN and CDR2 SVGIG (reference sequence). This CDR3 is CAWTPGTSNANEQFF. DNA of the CDR3: TGTGCCTGGACCCCCGGGACTAGTAATGCCAATGAGCAGTTCTTC. The whole variable domain, remainder taken from reference TRBV30 and TRBJ2-1, is SQTIHQWPATLVQPVGSPLSLECTVEGTSNPNLYWYRQAAGRGLQLLFYSVGIGQISSEVPQNLSASRPQDRQFILSSKKLLLSDSGFYLCAWTPGTSNANEQFFGPGTRLTVL.

The CDR3 nucleotides are TGTGCCAGCGGCAGGGGGGACGAGCAGTACTTC. It specifies CASGRGDEQYF. J is TRBJ2-7 and V is TRBV10-3; D may be TRBD1 (7 bases). The CDR3 length is 11 residues. V lost 10 bases and J 5 bases, leaving 12 bases between the germline ends. Germline V lookup: CDR1 ENHRY, CDR2 SYGVKD.

Turning to this clone: The sample contains more than one DNA sequence encoding this CDR3. The genes are TRBV6-5 and TRBJ2-7; D gene unclear. CDR1 and CDR2 (germline): MNHEY, SVGAGI. This CDR3 has 13 residues. Trimming took off 0 bases at V and 4 bases at J, with 7 bases between the two ends. Written as DNA, the CDR3 is TGTGCCAGCAGTTACTCGTCGTCTTACGAGCAGTACTTC. Protein: CASSYSSSYEQYF.

This chain links TRBV2 with TRBJ1-2, with 9 bases identical to TRBD1. The CDR3 sequence is 15 residues long. CDR1 and CDR2 from the germline V gene are SNHLY and FYNNEI. The ends lost 6 bases at V and 6 bases at J; junction bases unmatched: 11. The chain's CDR3 is CASRLTVTGGNGYTF. The CDR3 DNA reads TGTGCCAGCAGACTTACCGTGACAGGGGGAAATGGCTACACCTTC.